These T cell receptor beta chains were read from a single sample in a study of cytotoxic CD8 clonotypes in ibrutinib-treated CLL. Measured with immunoSEQ multiplex PCR; TCRdb has only the in-frame clones, and not every one. The sample yields under 200,000 clones, approximately 84% seen once. Sequencing used PBMCs, obtained after 24 months of ibrutinib treatment. The source of these receptors is a human donor with chronic lymphocytic leukemia. Both conserved end residues are part of each CDR3. The D gene is left open where the match is weak. Rows give clone size only sometimes, using once, few, many, or a class for an expanded clone.

J gene,clone size,V gene,D gene,CDR3 DNA,CDR3 protein
TRBJ1-3,-,TRBV6-5,-,TGTGCCAGCAGTTACGATCGGGGCTCTGGAAACACCATATATTTT,CASSYDRGSGNTIYF
TRBJ2-1,-,TRBV21-1,-,TGTGCCAGCAGCACTAGATTCGGACAGTGGAATGAGCAGTTCTTC,CASSTRFGQWNEQFF
TRBJ1-2,once,TRBV14,-,TGTGCCATCCCAAGGAGGGGGGGCTATGGCTACACCTTC,CAIPRRGGYGYTF
TRBJ1-2,-,TRBV5-6,-,TGTGCCAGCAGCCCAGTGGGACCCGACAGAGTTAACTATGGCTACACCTTC,CASSPVGPDRVNYGYTF
TRBJ2-7,-,TRBV2,-,TGTGCCAGCAGAGGAGCAGCCTACGAGCAGTACTTC,CASRGAAYEQYF
TRBJ2-3,few,TRBV7-2,-,TGTGCCAGCAGCTCTATCGGGTTAGCTACGCAGTATTTT,CASSSIGLATQYF
TRBJ1-2,-,TRBV29-1,TRBD1,TGCAGCGTAGCTACTCCGGGACAGGCTAACTATGGCTACACCTTC,CSVATPGQANYGYTF
TRBJ2-3,-,TRBV6-5,-,TGTGCCAGCCGCCGGGGAACTAGCACAGATACGCAGTATTTT,CASRRGTSTDTQYF
TRBJ1-1,-,TRBV2,-,TGTGCCAGCAGTGACATGAGGAGAGCTTTCTTT,CASSDMRRAFF
TRBJ1-3,-,TRBV30,-,TGTGCCTGGAGCGCCGGGCTTGGAAACACCATATATTTT,CAWSAGLGNTIYF
TRBJ1-3,once,TRBV19,-,TGTGCCAGTAGTATATCCAAATCACTCTCTGGAAACACCATATATTTT,CASSISKSLSGNTIYF
TRBJ2-3,-,TRBV5-1,TRBD1,TGCGCCAGCAGCTTGGATGGGACAGGAAGCACAGATACGCAGTATTTT,CASSLDGTGSTDTQYF
TRBJ1-5,few,TRBV7-3,TRBD1,TGTGCCAGCAGCTTAATCGTTTTCAGGGGGCATAGCAATCAGCCCCAGCATTTT,CASSLIVFRGHSNQPQHF
TRBJ1-1,-,TRBV27,-,TGTGCCAGCAGTTCCCAACCACCCCAACAGCATTTAGAAGCTTTCTTT,CASSSQPPQQHLEAFF
TRBJ1-2,-,TRBV19,-,TGTGCCAGTAGTCCCAGGGACTATGGCTACACCTTC,CASSPRDYGYTF
TRBJ2-4,-,TRBV4-3,-,TGCGCCAGCAGCCAACGAGGGCTGGTCGACTTACCCCTCTTC,CASSQRGLVDLPLF
TRBJ1-1,few,TRBV9,TRBD1,TGTGCCAGCAGCGTAGAAGGGGGCTACACTGAAGCTTTCTTT,CASSVEGGYTEAFF
TRBJ1-2,-,TRBV6-1,TRBD1,TGTGCCAGCAGACCCAGAAGGGGACAGGGGGGTGGCTACACCTTC,CASRPRRGQGGGYTF
TRBJ2-3,-,TRBV28,-,TGTGCTACAGCGTCCAGGGAGGCTGATACGCAGTATTTT,CATASREADTQYF
TRBJ1-1,-,TRBV11-2,-,TGTGCCAGCAGCTTAGAGGCTGTTGACACTGAAGCTTTCTTT,CASSLEAVDTEAFF
TRBJ2-3,-,TRBV28,TRBD2,TGTGCCAGCAGTTTCCTAGCGGGAGTAGCAGATACGCAGTATTTT,CASSFLAGVADTQYF
TRBJ1-3,once,TRBV11-2,TRBD1,TGTGCCAGCAGCTCAGGAGGGGCGGACAGGAACTCTGGAAACACCATATATTTT,CASSSGGADRNSGNTIYF
TRBJ1-5,-,TRBV28,-,TGTGCCAGCAGCCTGGACTCGGCCGGCAATCAGCCCCAGCATTTT,CASSLDSAGNQPQHF
TRBJ2-3,-,TRBV11-1,TRBD2,TGTGCCAGCAGCTTGCTAGCGGGGACTAGCACAGATACGCAGTATTTT,CASSLLAGTSTDTQYF